These 26 T cell receptor beta chains originate from one sample sequenced in a study of T cell responses to AZD1222 COVID-19 vaccine. The method was immunoSEQ multiplex PCR; TCRdb's version includes in-frame clones alone and lacks a portion of them. Found here are around 130,000 clones, approximately 86% of them singletons; the top ten hold less than 15%. The starting material was peripheral blood, obtained on day 0 of AZD1222 vaccination. The receptors shown here come from an adult in good health.

This chain uses TRBV2 with TRBJ1-6; weak D call: TRBD1 (6 bases). CDR1 and CDR2 (germline): SNHLY, FYNNEI. CDR3 length: 14 residues. The germline V and J ends were trimmed by 9 bases and 3 bases, with 12 bases remaining between them. CDR3 bases: TGTGCCAGTCTGACGGGACACTATAATTCACCCCTCCACTTT. This translates into CASLTGHYNSPLHF.

The rearrangement uses TRBV7-3 and TRBJ2-1, with a possible D match to TRBD2 (6 bases). CDR1 is SGHTA, CDR2 FQGTGA, per germline. This CDR3 is 15 amino acids long. Trimming took 1 base from V and 6 from J, leaving 13 bases between them. CDR3 loop: CASSLKAPAGNEQFF. CDR3 nucleotides: TGTGCCAGCAGCTTAAAGGCTCCAGCGGGCAATGAGCAGTTCTTC.

The rearrangement joins TRBV20-1 to TRBJ1-5, with no clear D. The CDR3 totals 13 residues. Trimming stripped 3 bases from V and 3 bases from J, with 9 bases between. Germline CDR1 and CDR2: DFQATT and SNEGSKA (reference sequence). CDR3 sequence: CSASSSLNQPQHF. CDR3 nucleotide sequence: TGCAGTGCTAGTAGCAGCCTCAATCAGCCCCAGCATTTT.

J is TRBJ2-3 and V is TRBV6-4; no firm D call. CDR1 and CDR2 (germline): MRHNA, SNTAGT. The CDR3 spans 15 residues. The ends were cut back, 4 bases at V and 2 bases at J, with 13 bases in the middle. The CDR3 reads CASSAAGSATDTQYF. CDR3 DNA: TGTGCCAGCAGTGCAGCAGGTTCAGCCACAGATACGCAGTATTTT.

This chain links TRBV30 with TRBJ1-4; TRBD1 matches 7 bases. The CDR3 contains 13 residues. Looked up from germline, CDR1 is GTSNPN and CDR2 is SVGIG (reference sequence). V dropped 4 bases and J dropped 5; count of bases not matched to a gene: 4. CDR3 nucleotide sequence: TGTGCCTGGACGGGACAGCAAAATGAAAAACTGTTTTTT. The encoded protein is CAWTGQQNEKLFF.

The chain has TRBV18 and TRBJ1-2; D gene uncertain. V was pared by 0 bases and J by 2 bases, with 10 bases between. The germline V gene encodes CDR1 KGHSH and CDR2 LQKENI. The CDR3 is 15 residues long. CDR3 DNA: TGTGCCAGCTCACCACCCGCCAGGAGGAACTATGGCTACACCTTC. This translates into CASSPPARRNYGYTF.

V and J are TRBV28 and TRBJ1-4; D uncertain. Trimming left V 2 bases short and J 2 bases short, with 12 bases between. Per germline, CDR1 MDHEN and CDR2 SYDVKM. The CDR3 length is 16 residues. The CDR3 here is CASSLGLRSTNEKLFF. The CDR3, as DNA: TGTGCCAGCAGTTTAGGGTTGCGATCTACTAATGAAAAACTGTTTTTT.

V usage is TRBV9 and J usage is TRBJ2-2; TRBD1 is a possible D gene (5 bases). The length of the CDR3 is 17 residues. The V gene lost 0 bases and the J gene lost 4 bases, with 16 bases spanning the gap. The germline CDR1 and CDR2 sequences are SGDLS and YYNGEE. The DNA for the CDR3 is TGTGCCAGCAGCGTAGGAGGATCCCCAGGGTCCACCGGGGAGCTGTTTTTT. This sequence encodes CASSVGGSPGSTGELFF.

V usage is TRBV4-2 and J usage is TRBJ2-2, with TRBD2 matching over 10 bases. The CDR3 loop spans 19 amino acids. V trimming: 0 bases; J trimming: 4 bases; junction bases outside the gene matches: 11. From germline, CDR1 is LGHNA and CDR2 YNFKEQ. In DNA, the CDR3 is TGTGCCAGCAGCCAAGATGGGGGAGCGGGAGGGCCGTCCACCGGGGAGCTGTTTTTT. Translated, it gives CASSQDGGAGGPSTGELFF.

V is TRBV9 and J is TRBJ2-3, with 14 positions matching TRBD2. Germline CDR1 reads SGDLS; CDR2 reads YYNGEE. The CDR3 has 20 amino acids. V was clipped by 3 bases and J by 5 bases; unmatched bases: 17. The CDR3 is CASSAPHETSGGAREDTQYF. The CDR3 DNA reads as TGTGCCAGCAGCGCCCCCCACGAGACTAGCGGGGGGGCCCGCGAAGATACGCAGTATTTT.

The CDR3 here is CAIGPTSDRVYEQYF. The DNA for the CDR3 is TGTGCCATAGGCCCTACCTCGGACAGGGTCTACGAGCAGTACTTC. V gene TRBV10-3 combines with J gene TRBJ2-7; TRBD1 aligns across 8 bases. The CDR3 extends over 15 amino acids. The V gene's germline CDR1 is ENHRY and CDR2 SYGVKD. The ends lost 9 bases at V and 3 bases at J; junction bases unmatched: 13.

This chain uses TRBV7-9 with TRBJ2-7; D possibly corresponds to TRBD2 (6 bases). CDR3 length equals 14 residues. CDR1 and CDR2 from the germline V gene are SEHNR and FQNEAQ (reference sequence). Between the trimmed V and J ends, which lost 4 bases and 3 bases, there was a span of 13 bases. CDR3: CASSSSGHLYEQYF. CDR3 nucleotides: TGTGCCAGCAGCTCGAGCGGGCACCTCTACGAGCAGTACTTC.

The genes are TRBV12-3 or TRBV12-4 and TRBJ1-2; the D is unclear. This CDR3 is built from 13 residues. V was cut by 4 bases and J by 1 base, with 7 bases left in between. CDR3: CASSSPVNYGYTF. As DNA, the CDR3 is TGTGCCAGCAGTTCGCCAGTTAACTATGGCTACACCTTC.

CDR3 nucleotides: TGTGCCATTGGGGACCCCTACAATGAGCAGTTCTTC. This sequence encodes CAIGDPYNEQFF. The rearrangement uses TRBV10-3 and TRBJ2-1; D possibly matches TRBD1 or TRBD2 (5 bases each). Germline V gene data show CDR1 as ENHRY and CDR2 as SYGVKD. This CDR3 spans 12 amino acids. Trimming took off 9 bases at V and 2 bases at J, with 8 bases between the two ends.

This chain uses TRBV4-1 with TRBJ2-7, with TRBD2 matching over 7 bases. Germline V gives CDR1 MGHRA, CDR2 YSYEKL. The trim removed 1 base at V and 4 bases at J, leaving 16 bases unmatched. This CDR3 comprises 18 residues. The CDR3 coding sequence is TGCGCCAGCAGCCAAGGGTATATGGGCGGGAGCAGGGAATACGAGCAGTACTTC. Translation gives CASSQGYMGGSREYEQYF.

The chain uses TRBV11-2 and TRBJ2-7, with D possibly TRBD1 on 6 matching bases. V lost 5 bases, J lost 2 bases, and 16 bases lay in between. The CDR3 extends over 15 amino acids. Per germline, CDR1 SGHAT and CDR2 FQNNGV. The CDR3 sequence: CASSPRTVSPYEQYF. The CDR3, as DNA: TGTGCCAGCAGCCCACGGACAGTTTCCCCCTACGAGCAGTACTTC.

The chain joins TRBV28 to TRBJ1-5; D is possibly TRBD1 (5 bases). Per the germline V gene, CDR1 is MDHEN and CDR2 is SYDVKM. Trimming removed 6 bases at V and 6 bases at J, with 12 bases between. The CDR3 is made up of 13 amino acids. CDR3 in amino acids: CASSGAGVQPQHF. The CDR3 region has the DNA TGTGCCAGCAGCGGGGCTGGGGTTCAGCCCCAGCATTTT.

The chain has TRBV2 and TRBJ2-3; 9 bases are shared with TRBD2. In germline, CDR1 is SNHLY, CDR2 FYNNEI. Losses at the gene ends were 1 base for V and 3 bases for J; bases not matched to a gene: 5. The CDR3 is 16 residues long. The CDR3 nucleotides read TGTGCCAGCAGTGAAGAGCGGGGGGTGAGGACAGATACGCAGTATTTT. This translates into CASSEERGVRTDTQYF.

The chain recombines TRBV3-1 (or the pseudogene TRBV3-2) with TRBJ2-1; 7 bases align to TRBD2. Germline lookup yields CDR1 LGHDT and CDR2 YNNKEL (reference sequence). CDR3 length: 15 residues. V was clipped by 4 bases and J by 9 bases; unmatched bases: 12. CDR3 DNA: TGTGCCAGCAGCCCCGTCAGCGGGGTCGCCAGTGAGCAGTTCTTC. Amino acids: CASSPVSGVASEQFF.

The chain couples TRBV12-3 or TRBV12-4 to TRBJ1-1; a possible D gene is TRBD1 (5 bases). Trimming stripped 6 bases from V and 0 bases from J, with 8 bases between. This CDR3 is 13 amino acids long. The CDR3 reads CASRRDLNTEAFF. For the CDR3, the DNA is TGTGCCAGCAGACGGGACTTGAACACTGAAGCTTTCTTT.

The chain recombines TRBV7-6 with TRBJ2-3; D gene ambiguous. The CDR3 contains 16 residues. In germline, CDR1 is SGHVS, CDR2 FNYEAQ. Deletions cut 5 bases from V and 2 bases from J, with 17 bases between. CDR3 sequence (DNA): TGTGCCAGCAGCCCGAATACCCCAAGGCTCACAGATACGCAGTATTTT. Its protein is CASSPNTPRLTDTQYF.

The chain recombines TRBV6-4 with TRBJ2-3; D is unresolved. Trimming pared 2 bases from V and 2 bases from J, leaving 5 bases between. The CDR3 sequence is 13 residues long. Germline V gene lookup returns CDR1 MRHNA and CDR2 SNTAGT. Here the CDR3 reads CASSDRATDTQYF. The CDR3 nucleotides are TGTGCCAGCAGTGACAGGGCCACAGATACGCAGTATTTT.

This clone showed up just a few times. The V call is TRBV19, the J call TRBJ1-1; maybe TRBD1 (5 bases). Germline V gene data show CDR1 as LNHDA and CDR2 as SQIVND (reference sequence). Trimming shortened V by 8 bases and J by 5 bases, and 15 bases separated the two germline ends. CDR3 length: 13 amino acids. The DNA of the CDR3 is TGTGCCAGTCAAGAGACAGCAAAGACTGAAGCTTTCTTT. It codes for CASQETAKTEAFF.

This sequence joins TRBV29-1 and TRBJ2-2, with D tentatively TRBD2 (6 bases). The germline V gene has CDR1 SQVTM and CDR2 ANQGSEA. There are 15 residues in the CDR3. V was pared by 3 bases and J by 3 bases, with 14 bases between. Here the CDR3 reads CSVDRGGAYTGELFF. The CDR3 bases are TGCAGCGTTGATCGAGGAGGGGCTTACACCGGGGAGCTGTTTTTT.

The DNA for the CDR3 is TGTGCCAGCAGTGATACAGGTTTGGGAGAGACCCAGTACTTC. Amino acid sequence: CASSDTGLGETQYF. This chain uses TRBV27 with TRBJ2-5; possible D gene TRBD1, 5 bases. Trimming cost V 5 bases and J 4 bases, with 14 bases left between them. The CDR3 spans 14 residues. Germline CDR1 MNHEY, CDR2 SMNVEV (reference sequence).

This chain uses TRBV4-3 with TRBJ1-2; 7 bases match TRBD1. The V and J ends lost 1 base and 4 bases, in that order; junction bases with no gene match: 6. CDR1 is LGHNA and CDR2 is YSLEER in the germline V gene. The CDR3 loop spans 15 amino acids. The DNA for the CDR3 is TGCGCCAGCAGCCAAGGACAGGGTTTTGGCTATGGCTACACCTTC. It codes for CASSQGQGFGYGYTF.